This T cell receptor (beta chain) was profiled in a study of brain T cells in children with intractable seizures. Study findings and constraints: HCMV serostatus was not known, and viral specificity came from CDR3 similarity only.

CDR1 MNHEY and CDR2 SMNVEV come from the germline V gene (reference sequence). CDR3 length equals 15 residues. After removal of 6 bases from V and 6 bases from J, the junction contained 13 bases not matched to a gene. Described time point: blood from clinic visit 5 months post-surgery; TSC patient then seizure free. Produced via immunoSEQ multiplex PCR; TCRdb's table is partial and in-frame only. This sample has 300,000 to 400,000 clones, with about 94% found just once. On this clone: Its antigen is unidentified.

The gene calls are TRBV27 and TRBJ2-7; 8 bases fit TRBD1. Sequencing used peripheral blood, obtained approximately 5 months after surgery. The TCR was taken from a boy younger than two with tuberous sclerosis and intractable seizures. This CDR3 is CASSLLEDRVSEQYF. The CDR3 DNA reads TGTGCCAGCAGCCTACTAGAGGACAGGGTTTCCGAGCAGTACTTC.